This T cell receptor (beta chain) was sequenced during a study of blood T cell repertoires in COVID-19. Background on the study: The samples span acute and convalescent COVID-19 from the United States, Italy and Spain. Sample material is recorded as cDNA or gDNA derived from T cells, B-cell-depleted T cells, or PBMCs.

The CDR3 has 15 residues. Germline lookup yields CDR1 SGHDT and CDR2 YYEEEE. Trimming pared 4 bases from V and 0 bases from J, leaving 12 bases between. The method was immunoSEQ multiplex PCR; TCRdb's version includes in-frame clones alone and lacks a portion of them. The sample holds about 220,000 clones, 80% seen once. This clonotype was obtained from a woman in her 70s with acute or convalescent COVID-19. The sample was peripheral blood. This chain links TRBV5-6 with TRBJ2-3; the D gene is possibly TRBD1 (6 bases). For the CDR3, the DNA is TGTGCCAGCAGCAGCACAGGGCATAGCACAGATACGCAGTATTTT. It encodes CASSSTGHSTDTQYF.